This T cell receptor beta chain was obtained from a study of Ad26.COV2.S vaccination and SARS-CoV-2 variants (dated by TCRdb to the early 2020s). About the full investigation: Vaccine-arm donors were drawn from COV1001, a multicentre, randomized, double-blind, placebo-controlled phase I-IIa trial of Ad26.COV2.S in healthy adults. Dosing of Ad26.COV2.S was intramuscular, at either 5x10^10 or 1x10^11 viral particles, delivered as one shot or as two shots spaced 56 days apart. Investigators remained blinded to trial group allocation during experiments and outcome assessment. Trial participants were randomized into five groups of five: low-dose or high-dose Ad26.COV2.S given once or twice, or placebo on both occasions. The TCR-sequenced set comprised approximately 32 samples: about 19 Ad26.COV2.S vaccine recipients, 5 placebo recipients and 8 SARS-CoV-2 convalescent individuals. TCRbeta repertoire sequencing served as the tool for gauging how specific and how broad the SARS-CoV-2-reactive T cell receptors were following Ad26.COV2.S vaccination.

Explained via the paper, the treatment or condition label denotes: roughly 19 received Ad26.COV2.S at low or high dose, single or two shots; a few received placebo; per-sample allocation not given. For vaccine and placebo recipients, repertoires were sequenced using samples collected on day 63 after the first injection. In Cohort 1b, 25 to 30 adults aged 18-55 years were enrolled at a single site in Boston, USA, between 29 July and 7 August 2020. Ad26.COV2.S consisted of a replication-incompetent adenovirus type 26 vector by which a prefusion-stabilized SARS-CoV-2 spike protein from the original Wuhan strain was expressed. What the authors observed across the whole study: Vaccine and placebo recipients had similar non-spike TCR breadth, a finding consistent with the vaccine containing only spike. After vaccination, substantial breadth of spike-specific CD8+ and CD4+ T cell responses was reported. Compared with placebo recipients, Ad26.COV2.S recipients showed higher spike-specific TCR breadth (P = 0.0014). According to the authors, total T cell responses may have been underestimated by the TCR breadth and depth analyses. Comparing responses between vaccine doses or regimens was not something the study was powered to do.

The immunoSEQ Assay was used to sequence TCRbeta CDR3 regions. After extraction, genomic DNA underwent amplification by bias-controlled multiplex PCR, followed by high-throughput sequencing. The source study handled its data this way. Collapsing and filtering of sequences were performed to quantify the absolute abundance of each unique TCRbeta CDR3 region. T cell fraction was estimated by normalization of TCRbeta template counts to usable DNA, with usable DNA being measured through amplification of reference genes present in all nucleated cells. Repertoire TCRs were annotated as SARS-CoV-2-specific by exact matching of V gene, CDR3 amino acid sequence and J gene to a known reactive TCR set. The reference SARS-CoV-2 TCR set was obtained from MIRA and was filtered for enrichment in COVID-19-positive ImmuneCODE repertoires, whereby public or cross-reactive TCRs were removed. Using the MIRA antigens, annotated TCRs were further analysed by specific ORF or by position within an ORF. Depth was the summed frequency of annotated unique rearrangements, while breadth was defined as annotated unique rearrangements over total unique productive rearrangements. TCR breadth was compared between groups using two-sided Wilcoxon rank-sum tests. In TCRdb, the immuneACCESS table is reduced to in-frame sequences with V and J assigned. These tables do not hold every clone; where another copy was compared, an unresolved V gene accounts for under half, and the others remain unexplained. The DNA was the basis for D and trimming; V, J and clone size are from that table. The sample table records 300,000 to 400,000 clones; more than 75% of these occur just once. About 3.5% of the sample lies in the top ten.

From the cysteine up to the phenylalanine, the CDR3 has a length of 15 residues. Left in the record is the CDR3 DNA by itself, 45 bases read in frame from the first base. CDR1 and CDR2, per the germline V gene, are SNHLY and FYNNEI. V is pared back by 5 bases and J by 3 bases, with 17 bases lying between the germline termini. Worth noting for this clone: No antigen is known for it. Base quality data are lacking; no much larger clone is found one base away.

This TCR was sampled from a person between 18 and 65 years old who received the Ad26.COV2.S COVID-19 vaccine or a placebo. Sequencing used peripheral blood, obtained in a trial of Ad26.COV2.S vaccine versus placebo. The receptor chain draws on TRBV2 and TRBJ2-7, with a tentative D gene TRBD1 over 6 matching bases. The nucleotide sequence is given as TGTGCCAGCAGTCTAGCAGGGACATCAAGCTACGAGCAGTACTTC. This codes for CASSLAGTSSYEQYF.